This T cell receptor beta chain was recovered during a study of beta chain features in type 1 diabetes (dated by TCRdb to 2017 to 2018). A note on the overall study: Mean age, gender distribution, total cell number and subset yield were not different between patients and healthy donors. The study compared the TCRB repertoires of sorted circulating CD4+ T cell subsets in recently diagnosed type 1 diabetes patients with those in matched healthy donors. Regulatory and stem cell-like memory subsets were obtained from only 8 patients and roughly 8 healthy donors, while naive and central memory subsets were obtained from all 30 or so donors. A total of roughly 100 million sorted cells were examined across all samples, and the number of cells per subset was strongly correlated with RNA yield. Overall study outcomes, separate from this receptor: Type 1 diabetes patients showed a moderate but significant shortening of TCRB CDR3 length in all four CD4+ subsets. Naive, central memory and regulatory TCRB repertoires appeared to be more similar among patients than among healthy donors. PCR might favor shorter templates, but patient and control samples were amplified and corrected together, so any skew would affect both groups equally. Because cDNA rather than genomic DNA was sequenced, highly expressing activated cells could have been over-represented, although no difference in activation and CD3 levels was found between groups. Fewer insertions and more nucleotide deletions at VDJ recombination sites were observed in patients with type 1 diabetes, implying thymic rearrangement abnormalities. Because the HLA sub-analyses included only small numbers of individuals, any influence of HLA type on TCRB rearrangement was left unresolved.

All of the isolated RNA was reverse transcribed with the High Capacity cDNA Reverse Transcription Kit, so expressed TCRB transcripts were sequenced. Naive, central memory and regulatory T cell samples underwent deep immunoSEQ sequencing, averaging about 3.57 million total reads per sample. Sorted cells were lysed in RLT buffer, and RNA was extracted using DNase-treated RNeasy Micro or Mini kits according to cell number. To prevent cross-contamination, every cell subset was processed on its own, while patient and healthy donor samples were processed together. The immunoSEQ multiplex PCR was used to amplify TCRB sequences from cDNA, generating 87-bp fragments that spanned the CDR3 region. Amplicons were sequenced on the Illumina HiSeq platform. In the authors' own workflow: PCR bias was computationally corrected using synthetic template baselines, reads within Hamming distance 2 were collapsed, and singletons that could not be merged were discarded. Reads were aligned against IMGT to assign V, D and J genes, CDR3 length and insertions or deletions at six rearrangement sites. Within each subset, clonotype counts were normalized to sorted cell number, after which true diversity and Gini coefficients were computed with the tcR R package. The overlap coefficient, calculated on TCRB nucleotide sequences, was used to measure repertoire sharing. The source is immuneACCESS, and TCRdb retained only in-frame sequences with V and J called. Part of the clones is not carried over; for the studies checked, unresolved V genes explain less than half of this, and the remainder is unexplained. Clone size and V and J calls were adopted from that table, with D and trimming inferred from the DNA. The sample table holds over 300,000 clones, of which 7% to 9% were seen once. The biggest ten clones account for less than 0.45% of the sample.

Each donor gave one peripheral blood draw, averaging roughly 120 mL, which was collected into heparinised tubes. Naive, central memory, regulatory and stem cell-like memory CD4+ T cells were sorted on a BD FACSAria II using a panel including CD45RO, CCR7, CD25, CD127, CD95 and CD27. Purity was above 95% for every sorted population. PBMCs were isolated immediately by Lymphoprep density gradient centrifugation and stained directly without culture. To minimize batch effects, samples were stained and sorted in pairs, one healthy donor with one patient per experiment. As to this clone: Its antigen remains unidentified. No base-level quality is on record; no much larger clone is a single base apart.

Trimming takes 5 bases from V and 2 bases from J, and the germline ends sit 9 bases apart. Sequences SEHNR (CDR1) and FQNEAQ (CDR2) are obtained from the germline V gene (reference sequence). Including the terminal cysteine and phenylalanine, the CDR3 comprises 13 residues. Only the CDR3 DNA stays, 39 bases, in frame from base 1. The rearranged segments are TRBV7-9 and TRBJ1-1, with an unclear D gene assignment. The sample consisted of central memory CD4+ T cells from blood. This TCR derives from a woman aged 18 to 35 in good health. The nucleotides read TGTGCCAGCAGCCCCCAAGCAAACACTGAAGCTTTCTTT. It encodes CASSPQANTEAFF.